This paragraph covers one T cell receptor (beta chain) sequence. Its antigen is not known. This specimen belongs to a study of T-cell memory formation after mild COVID-19. The V segment lost 5 bases and the J segment 4 bases; nucleotides outside the gene matches: 11. The CDR3 is 16 residues long. The germline V gene encodes CDR1 SGHTA and CDR2 FQGNSA. 5'RACE, which relied on constant-segment primers, yielded TCR alpha and TCR beta cDNA libraries carrying sample barcodes and UMIs. TCRdb recomputed calls from the 5' RACE reads with MiXCR, one row per CDR3 protein. The table includes 550,000 to 600,000 distinct CDR3 sequences, less than 25% detected once. Regarding the study as a whole: Clones contracting over day 15 to 85 were CD4/CD8 balanced, with later expanders leaning CD4+. Pre-infection memory carried some responding clones, suggesting that cross-reactive memory joined. Contracting CD4+ clones lay largely in CM and EM, with CD8+ ones residing in EMRA.

This receptor was identified in an adult woman who had mild COVID-19 (a few samples of this study predate the infection). Cell type and time point are not known. The material sequenced was PBMCs or a T cell subset sorted from them (not recorded which). The chain links TRBV7-2 to TRBJ2-7, with 10 positions matching TRBD1. The CDR3 is CASSARGTGDGYEQYF. The CDR3 DNA reads TGTGCCAGCAGCGCTAGGGGGACAGGGGACGGTTACGAGCAGTACTTC. Combining the CDR3 with reference TRBV7-2 and TRBJ2-7 gives the whole variable domain GAGVSQSPSNKVTEKGKDVELRCDPISGHTALYWYRQSLGQGLEFLIYFQGNSAPDKSGLPSDRFSAERTGGSVSTLTIQRTQQEDSAVYLCASSARGTGDGYEQYFGPGTRLTVT.